Listed below are T cell receptor beta chains from one sample, sequenced in a study of Graves' ophthalmopathy and Graves' hyperthyroidism. Via MiXCR, TCRdb re-called the multiplex PCR reads, giving one row per CDR3 protein. The sample has about 550,000 distinct CDR3 sequences, about two fifths seen once; the top ten hold about 4%. Sample: peripheral blood or thyroid tissue (not recorded which). The receptors come from an adult man with Graves' hyperthyroidism. The CDR3 runs from the conserved cysteine through the conserved F or W. A D gene is named only where the DNA matches it firmly. Expanded clones get a size class; other rows say once, few or many, or leave the size out.

clone_size: many
j_call: TRBJ1-2
v_call: TRBV5-1
d_call: -
cdr3_aa: CASSWVPGLPDYGYTF
cdr3_nt: TGCGCCAGCAGCTGGGTTCCGGGTCTACCCGATTATGGCTACACCTTC

clone_size: -
j_call: TRBJ2-3
v_call: TRBV15
d_call: -
cdr3_aa: CATSREVRDTQYF
cdr3_nt: TGTGCCACCAGCCGCGAGGTGCGAGATACGCAGTATTTT

clone_size: few
j_call: TRBJ2-7
v_call: TRBV10-3
d_call: -
cdr3_aa: CAISETISYEQYF
cdr3_nt: TGTGCCATCAGTGAGACTATCTCCTACGAGCAGTACTTC

clone_size: many
j_call: TRBJ1-5
v_call: TRBV11-2
d_call: TRBD1
cdr3_aa: CASSSDRGGNQPQHF
cdr3_nt: TGTGCCAGCAGCTCCGACAGGGGAGGGAATCAGCCCCAGCATTTT

clone_size: many
j_call: TRBJ1-2
v_call: TRBV7-2
d_call: TRBD1
cdr3_aa: CASSLAGTESGYTF
cdr3_nt: TGTGCCAGCAGCTTAGCCGGGACAGAGAGTGGCTACACCTTC

clone_size: few
j_call: TRBJ2-3
v_call: TRBV20-1
d_call: -
cdr3_aa: CSARDLELGTQYF
cdr3_nt: TGCAGTGCTAGAGATTTGGAGCTAGGTACGCAGTATTTT

clone_size: many
j_call: TRBJ1-1
v_call: TRBV12-3/TRBV12-4
d_call: -
cdr3_aa: CASNAGARGTEAFF
cdr3_nt: TGTGCCAGCAACGCAGGGGCCCGGGGCACTGAAGCTTTCTTT

clone_size: many
j_call: TRBJ1-6
v_call: TRBV29-1
d_call: TRBD1
cdr3_aa: CSVRTGDNSPLHF
cdr3_nt: TGCAGCGTTCGGACAGGGGATAATTCACCCCTCCACTTT

clone_size: -
j_call: TRBJ2-1
v_call: TRBV7-3
d_call: -
cdr3_aa: CASSLENGANEQFF
cdr3_nt: TGTGCCAGCAGCTTAGAGAATGGGGCAAATGAGCAGTTCTTC

clone_size: many
j_call: TRBJ1-1
v_call: TRBV7-9
d_call: -
cdr3_aa: CASKLGALNTEAFF
cdr3_nt: TGTGCCAGCAAACTAGGGGCACTGAACACTGAAGCTTTCTTT

clone_size: -
j_call: TRBJ2-7
v_call: TRBV27
d_call: TRBD1
cdr3_aa: CASSPNRDRVYYEQYF
cdr3_nt: TGTGCCAGCAGCCCAAACCGGGACAGGGTGTACTACGAGCAGTACTTC

clone_size: few
j_call: TRBJ1-1
v_call: TRBV5-1
d_call: -
cdr3_aa: CASSSNTNVANTEAFF
cdr3_nt: TGCGCCAGCAGCTCGAATACTAACGTCGCGAACACTGAAGCTTTCTTT

clone_size: many
j_call: TRBJ2-7
v_call: TRBV2
d_call: -
cdr3_aa: CASSEVEGSGVEQYF
cdr3_nt: TGTGCCAGCAGTGAAGTCGAAGGGTCCGGAGTAGAGCAGTACTTC

clone_size: many
j_call: TRBJ2-7
v_call: TRBV29-1
d_call: -
cdr3_aa: CQSLGITGEQYF
cdr3_nt: TGCCAGTCCCTAGGTATTACGGGGGAGCAGTACTTC

clone_size: -
j_call: TRBJ1-6
v_call: TRBV2
d_call: -
cdr3_aa: CASKEATGGVGSPLHF
cdr3_nt: TGTGCCAGCAAAGAGGCTACTGGGGGAGTGGGTTCACCCCTCCACTTT

clone_size: many
j_call: TRBJ1-4
v_call: TRBV20-1
d_call: -
cdr3_aa: CSARDWGVGLGKLFF
cdr3_nt: TGCAGTGCTAGAGATTGGGGGGTTGGGCTTGGAAAACTGTTTTTT

clone_size: many
j_call: TRBJ2-7
v_call: TRBV20-1
d_call: -
cdr3_aa: CSARVRPTYEQYF
cdr3_nt: TGCAGTGCTAGAGTACGACCAACCTACGAGCAGTACTTC

clone_size: many
j_call: TRBJ1-6
v_call: TRBV9
d_call: TRBD1
cdr3_aa: CASSGGDRISPLHF
cdr3_nt: TGTGCCAGCAGCGGTGGGGACAGAATTTCACCCCTCCACTTT

clone_size: many
j_call: TRBJ1-1
v_call: TRBV7-9
d_call: -
cdr3_aa: CASTNTMSWGAFF
cdr3_nt: TGTGCCAGCACCAACACAATGTCCTGGGGGGCTTTCTTT

clone_size: once
j_call: TRBJ1-5
v_call: TRBV7-8
d_call: TRBD1
cdr3_aa: CASSLASAGGQPQHF
cdr3_nt: TGTGCCAGCAGCTTAGCGTCGGCAGGGGGTCAGCCCCAGCATTTT

clone_size: -
j_call: TRBJ2-2
v_call: TRBV4-1
d_call: -
cdr3_aa: CASSPPYGGTGELFF
cdr3_nt: TGCGCCAGCAGCCCCCCATATGGGGGCACCGGGGAGCTGTTTTTT

clone_size: many
j_call: TRBJ1-2
v_call: TRBV6-1
d_call: -
cdr3_aa: CASSEPGRDYGYTF
cdr3_nt: TGTGCCAGCAGTGAACCGGGCAGGGATTATGGCTACACCTTC

clone_size: many
j_call: TRBJ2-5
v_call: TRBV5-1
d_call: -
cdr3_aa: CASSLVTGETQYF
cdr3_nt: TGCGCCAGCAGCTTGGTTACTGGGGAGACCCAGTACTTC

clone_size: many
j_call: TRBJ2-7
v_call: TRBV11-3
d_call: -
cdr3_aa: CASSRGFSYEQYF
cdr3_nt: TGTGCCAGCAGCAGGGGCTTCTCCTACGAGCAGTACTTC

clone_size: many
j_call: TRBJ2-7
v_call: TRBV5-8
d_call: -
cdr3_aa: CASSLDPRGEQYF
cdr3_nt: TGTGCCAGCAGCTTGGACCCAAGGGGCGAGCAGTACTTC

clone_size: many
j_call: TRBJ1-2
v_call: TRBV15
d_call: -
cdr3_aa: CATSREANYGYTF
cdr3_nt: TGTGCCACCAGCAGAGAGGCGAACTATGGCTACACCTTC

clone_size: -
j_call: TRBJ2-3
v_call: TRBV20-1
d_call: -
cdr3_aa: CSAQDSTDTQYF
cdr3_nt: TGCAGTGCCCAGGACAGTACAGATACGCAGTATTTT

clone_size: -
j_call: TRBJ2-5
v_call: TRBV7-9
d_call: TRBD1
cdr3_aa: CASSKDRAGETQYF
cdr3_nt: TGTGCCAGCAGCAAGGACAGGGCTGGGGAGACCCAGTACTTC

clone_size: many
j_call: TRBJ1-2
v_call: TRBV29-1
d_call: -
cdr3_aa: CSVSLDSTNYGYTF
cdr3_nt: TGCAGCGTAAGCTTGGACAGCACTAACTATGGCTACACCTTC

clone_size: -
j_call: TRBJ1-5
v_call: TRBV20-1
d_call: -
cdr3_aa: CSATVWGRNQPQHF
cdr3_nt: TGCAGTGCCACGGTCTGGGGCCGCAATCAGCCCCAGCATTTT

clone_size: -
j_call: TRBJ1-5
v_call: TRBV30
d_call: TRBD1
cdr3_aa: CAWRLGTGVNQPQHF
cdr3_nt: TGTGCCTGGAGGCTCGGGACAGGCGTCAATCAGCCCCAGCATTTT

clone_size: -
j_call: TRBJ2-6
v_call: TRBV5-1
d_call: TRBD1
cdr3_aa: CASSLDRGSGGASVLTF
cdr3_nt: TGCGCCAGCAGCTTGGACAGGGGCTCGGGTGGGGCCAGCGTCCTGACTTTC

clone_size: few
j_call: TRBJ1-5
v_call: TRBV24-1
d_call: -
cdr3_aa: CATSETGTPDQPQHF
cdr3_nt: TGTGCCACCAGTGAGACCGGGACCCCGGATCAGCCCCAGCATTTT

clone_size: many
j_call: TRBJ2-5
v_call: TRBV29-1
d_call: -
cdr3_aa: CSVGFRNQETQYF
cdr3_nt: TGCAGCGTTGGATTTCGAAACCAAGAGACCCAGTACTTC

clone_size: -
j_call: TRBJ1-2
v_call: TRBV10-3
d_call: TRBD1
cdr3_aa: CAISRTGGWGYTF
cdr3_nt: TGTGCCATCAGCCGGACAGGCGGCTGGGGCTACACCTTC

clone_size: -
j_call: TRBJ1-6
v_call: TRBV7-3
d_call: -
cdr3_aa: CAGSADSSYNSPLHF
cdr3_nt: TGTGCCGGCAGCGCGGACAGCTCCTATAATTCACCCCTCCACTTT

clone_size: -
j_call: TRBJ2-5
v_call: TRBV9
d_call: TRBD1
cdr3_aa: CASSPDQTGFGFQETQYF
cdr3_nt: TGTGCCAGCTCACCCGACCAGACAGGGTTCGGGTTCCAAGAGACCCAGTACTTC

clone_size: -
j_call: TRBJ2-7
v_call: TRBV7-2
d_call: TRBD2
cdr3_aa: CASSLARESSYEQYF
cdr3_nt: TGTGCCAGCAGCTTAGCGCGGGAGAGCTCCTACGAGCAGTACTTC

clone_size: many
j_call: TRBJ2-7
v_call: TRBV2
d_call: -
cdr3_aa: CASSEGGRGAGEQYF
cdr3_nt: TGTGCCAGCAGTGAAGGGGGGAGGGGGGCCGGCGAGCAGTACTTC

clone_size: many
j_call: TRBJ1-1
v_call: TRBV5-1
d_call: TRBD1
cdr3_aa: CASRTGWTGAEAFF
cdr3_nt: TGCGCCAGCAGGACAGGGTGGACAGGGGCTGAAGCTTTCTTT

clone_size: -
j_call: TRBJ1-1
v_call: TRBV5-4
d_call: TRBD1
cdr3_aa: CASSSDHRGVAFF
cdr3_nt: TGTGCCAGCAGCTCGGACCACAGGGGGGTAGCTTTCTTT

clone_size: -
j_call: TRBJ1-2
v_call: TRBV20-1
d_call: -
cdr3_aa: CSAVPLRGTYGYTF
cdr3_nt: TGCAGTGCTGTACCGCTCCGGGGAACTTATGGCTACACCTTC

clone_size: -
j_call: TRBJ2-2
v_call: TRBV5-1
d_call: -
cdr3_aa: CASISGLSSTGELFF
cdr3_nt: TGCGCCAGCATATCCGGACTCTCCTCCACCGGGGAGCTGTTTTTT

clone_size: many
j_call: TRBJ2-7
v_call: TRBV7-6
d_call: TRBD1
cdr3_aa: CASSLAQGASYEQYF
cdr3_nt: TGTGCCAGCAGCTTAGCGCAGGGGGCATCCTACGAGCAGTACTTC

clone_size: many
j_call: TRBJ2-6
v_call: TRBV14
d_call: -
cdr3_aa: CASSWRAGANVLTF
cdr3_nt: TGTGCCAGCAGCTGGCGGGCTGGGGCCAACGTCCTGACTTTC

clone_size: -
j_call: TRBJ2-5
v_call: TRBV20-1
d_call: -
cdr3_aa: CSAGSQRGSYQETQYF
cdr3_nt: TGCAGTGCGGGATCACAGAGGGGTTCCTACCAAGAGACCCAGTACTTC

clone_size: few
j_call: TRBJ2-7
v_call: TRBV24-1
d_call: -
cdr3_aa: CATSGGPAYNEQYF
cdr3_nt: TGTGCCACCAGTGGGGGTCCGGCCTACAATGAGCAGTACTTC

clone_size: many
j_call: TRBJ2-5
v_call: TRBV6-1
d_call: -
cdr3_aa: CASSDDFQETQYF
cdr3_nt: TGTGCCAGCAGTGATGACTTCCAAGAGACCCAGTACTTC

clone_size: many
j_call: TRBJ1-2
v_call: TRBV10-2
d_call: -
cdr3_aa: CASSGGGSYGYTF
cdr3_nt: TGCGCCAGCAGTGGAGGGGGATCCTATGGCTACACCTTC

clone_size: -
j_call: TRBJ2-3
v_call: TRBV2
d_call: -
cdr3_aa: CASREGDTQYF
cdr3_nt: TGTGCCAGCAGGGAAGGGGATACGCAGTATTTT

clone_size: -
j_call: TRBJ1-5
v_call: TRBV10-2
d_call: -
cdr3_aa: CASSESVVKNQPQHF
cdr3_nt: TGCGCCAGCAGTGAGTCGGTTGTGAAAAATCAGCCCCAGCATTTT

clone_size: many
j_call: TRBJ1-6
v_call: TRBV6-5
d_call: -
cdr3_aa: CASRGNSYNSPLHF
cdr3_nt: TGTGCCAGCCGGGGGAACTCCTATAATTCACCCCTCCACTTT

clone_size: many
j_call: TRBJ1-5
v_call: TRBV10-3
d_call: -
cdr3_aa: CASRDTPREPQHF
cdr3_nt: TGTGCCAGCCGGGACACCCCGAGGGAGCCCCAGCATTTT

clone_size: many
j_call: TRBJ2-5
v_call: TRBV13
d_call: TRBD2
cdr3_aa: CASSSRATSRSETQYF
cdr3_nt: TGTGCCAGCAGCTCAAGGGCGACTAGCCGGTCGGAGACCCAGTACTTC

clone_size: few
j_call: TRBJ1-6
v_call: TRBV7-8
d_call: -
cdr3_aa: CASSPLPNSPLHF
cdr3_nt: TGTGCCAGCAGCCCCCTTCCTAATTCACCCCTCCACTTT

clone_size: many
j_call: TRBJ1-2
v_call: TRBV7-8
d_call: TRBD1
cdr3_aa: CASSEAGTGEGYTF
cdr3_nt: TGTGCCAGCAGCGAAGCCGGGACAGGGGAGGGCTACACCTTC

clone_size: many
j_call: TRBJ1-6
v_call: TRBV19
d_call: TRBD1
cdr3_aa: CASLDRGEYNSPLHF
cdr3_nt: TGTGCCAGCCTAGACAGGGGCGAATATAATTCACCCCTCCACTTT